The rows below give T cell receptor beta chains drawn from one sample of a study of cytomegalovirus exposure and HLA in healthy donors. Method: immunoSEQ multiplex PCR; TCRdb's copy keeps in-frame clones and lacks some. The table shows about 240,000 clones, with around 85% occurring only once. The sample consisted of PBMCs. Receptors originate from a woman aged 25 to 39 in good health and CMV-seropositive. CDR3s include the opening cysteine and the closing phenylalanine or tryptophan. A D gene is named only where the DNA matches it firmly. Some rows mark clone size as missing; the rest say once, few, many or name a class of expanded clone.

CDR3: CASSYSQGGTEAFF; DNA: TGTGCCAGCAGTTACTCACAGGGCGGCACTGAAGCTTTCTTT; size: NA; D: NA; V: TRBV6-5; J: TRBJ1-1
CDR3: CASSQDALAGGRNEQFF; DNA: TGTGCCAGCAGCCAAGATGCCCTAGCGGGAGGGAGGAATGAGCAGTTCTTC; size: NA; D: TRBD2; V: TRBV4-2; J: TRBJ2-1
CDR3: CASSELAGVNTDTQYF; DNA: TGCGCCAGCAGTGAACTAGCGGGCGTAAACACAGATACGCAGTATTTT; size: NA; D: TRBD2; V: TRBV10-1; J: TRBJ2-3
CDR3: CASSLTVIQETQYF; DNA: TGTGCCAGCAGCTTAACAGTGATTCAAGAGACCCAGTACTTC; size: NA; D: NA; V: TRBV11-3; J: TRBJ2-5
CDR3: CSVGTSGPNEQFF; DNA: TGCAGCGTAGGGACTAGCGGACCGAATGAGCAGTTCTTC; size: NA; D: TRBD2; V: TRBV29-1; J: TRBJ2-1
CDR3: CASSSGTIFGNIQYF; DNA: TGTGCCAGCAGTTCTGGGACTATCTTCGGAAACATTCAGTACTTC; size: NA; D: TRBD2; V: TRBV6-5; J: TRBJ2-4
CDR3: CASSQDFEAVAKNIQYF; DNA: TGCGCCAGCAGCCAAGATTTCGAAGCGGTAGCCAAAAACATTCAGTACTTC; size: NA; D: NA; V: TRBV4-1; J: TRBJ2-4
CDR3: CASSPGNYGYTF; DNA: TGTGCCAGCAGTCCAGGGAACTATGGCTACACCTTC; size: NA; D: NA; V: TRBV27; J: TRBJ1-2
CDR3: CSVVEQGAETQYF; DNA: TGCAGCGTTGTAGAACAGGGAGCGGAGACCCAGTACTTC; size: NA; D: NA; V: TRBV29-1; J: TRBJ2-5
CDR3: CASGPDLRGGEGTDTQYF; DNA: TGTGCTAGTGGTCCCGACCTCCGGGGGGGAGAGGGCACAGATACGCAGTATTTT; size: NA; D: TRBD2; V: TRBV12-5; J: TRBJ2-3
CDR3: CASSGSGGEYNEQFF; DNA: TGTGCCAGCAGTGGTAGCGGGGGGGAGTACAATGAGCAGTTCTTC; size: NA; D: TRBD2; V: TRBV2; J: TRBJ2-1
CDR3: CASSDWTGDGYTF; DNA: TGTGCCAGCAGTGATTGGACAGGGGATGGCTACACCTTC; size: NA; D: TRBD1; V: TRBV6-1; J: TRBJ1-2
CDR3: CAWIPRYDTEAFF; DNA: TGTGCCTGGATCCCCAGGTATGACACTGAAGCTTTCTTT; size: once; D: NA; V: TRBV30; J: TRBJ1-1
CDR3: CASSLVDREETQYF; DNA: TGTGCCAGCAGCTTAGTTGACAGAGAAGAGACCCAGTACTTC; size: NA; D: NA; V: TRBV11-3; J: TRBJ2-5
CDR3: CASSRQLNTEAFF; DNA: TGTGCCAGCAGTAGACAATTGAACACTGAAGCTTTCTTT; size: NA; D: NA; V: TRBV28; J: TRBJ1-1
CDR3: CASSFGQVTDTQYF; DNA: TGTGCCAGCAGTTTTGGACAGGTCACAGATACGCAGTATTTT; size: NA; D: TRBD1; V: TRBV28; J: TRBJ2-3
CDR3: CASSSRTGGYTF; DNA: TGTGCCAGCAGCTCCAGGACAGGTGGCTACACCTTC; size: NA; D: TRBD1; V: TRBV5-8; J: TRBJ1-2
CDR3: CASSLGISGKRMFNEQFF; DNA: TGCGCCAGCAGCTTGGGTATTAGCGGGAAACGAATGTTCAATGAGCAGTTCTTC; size: NA; D: TRBD2; V: TRBV5-1; J: TRBJ2-1
CDR3: CASSLAQTGGKIYNEQFF; DNA: TGTGCCAGCAGCTTAGCCCAAACAGGGGGGAAAATTTACAATGAGCAGTTCTTC; size: NA; D: TRBD1; V: TRBV7-9; J: TRBJ2-1
CDR3: CASSEQGRLREAFF; DNA: TGTGCCAGCAGTGAACAGGGGAGATTACGTGAAGCTTTCTTT; size: once; D: NA; V: TRBV25-1; J: TRBJ1-1
CDR3: CASSPQGAAYGYTF; DNA: TGTGCCAGTAGTCCGCAGGGGGCGGCCTATGGCTACACCTTC; size: few; D: TRBD1; V: TRBV19; J: TRBJ1-2
CDR3: CASSYRGSHYGYTF; DNA: TGTGCCAGCAGTTACAGGGGATCGCACTATGGCTACACCTTC; size: NA; D: NA; V: TRBV6-6; J: TRBJ1-2
CDR3: CASSIAGRSYEQYF; DNA: TGTGCCAGTAGTATAGCAGGGCGCTCCTACGAGCAGTACTTC; size: NA; D: NA; V: TRBV19; J: TRBJ2-7
CDR3: CASSLAGVDYGYTF; DNA: TGTGCCAGCAGCTTAGCAGGGGTCGACTATGGCTACACCTTC; size: many; D: NA; V: TRBV7-9; J: TRBJ1-2
CDR3: CASSVGYEQYF; DNA: TGTGCCAGCTCGGTTGGCTACGAGCAGTACTTC; size: NA; D: NA; V: TRBV7-9; J: TRBJ2-7